This T cell receptor (beta chain) came from a study of cytomegalovirus exposure and HLA in healthy donors. For the study at large: There were around 390 genotyped donors. Of these, 75% to 90% fell in the genetic ancestry cluster associated with self-reported Caucasian donors. Whole-study findings and limits: Later work found that TCR association rates differed between HLA loci; DRB1 had the most and HLA-C the fewest.

Researchers ran the PCR with 60 Vbeta and 13 Jbeta primers. Clones were sequenced by immunoSEQ multiplex PCR, and TCRdb holds only the in-frame ones, with some missing. The sample holds 200,000 or so clones, 60% to 80% seen once. Of note for this clone: The antigen remains undetermined.

Per the germline V gene, CDR1 is MNHNS and CDR2 is SASEGT. CDR3 length equals 14 residues. V was clipped by 8 bases and J by 4 bases, with 17 bases between them. Sample: PBMCs. This chain connects TRBV6-1 to TRBJ1-2; D is undetermined. This sequence was found in a man in his late teens or twenties in good health and CMV-seronegative. Written as DNA, the CDR3 is TGTGCCAGCGTAGAGGTCCCCGATTCCTATGGCTACACCTTC. Its translation: CASVEVPDSYGYTF.